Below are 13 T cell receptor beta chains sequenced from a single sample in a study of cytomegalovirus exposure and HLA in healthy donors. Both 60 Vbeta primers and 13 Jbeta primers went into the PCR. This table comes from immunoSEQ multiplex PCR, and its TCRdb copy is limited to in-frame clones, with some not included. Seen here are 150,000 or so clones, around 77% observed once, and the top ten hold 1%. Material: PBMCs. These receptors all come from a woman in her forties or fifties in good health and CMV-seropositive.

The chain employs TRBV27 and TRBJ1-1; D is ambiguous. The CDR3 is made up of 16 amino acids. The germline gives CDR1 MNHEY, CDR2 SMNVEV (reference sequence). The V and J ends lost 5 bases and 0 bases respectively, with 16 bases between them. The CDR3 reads CASSPRTDPVNTEAFF. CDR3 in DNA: TGTGCCAGCAGTCCCCGGACTGACCCGGTGAACACTGAAGCTTTCTTT.

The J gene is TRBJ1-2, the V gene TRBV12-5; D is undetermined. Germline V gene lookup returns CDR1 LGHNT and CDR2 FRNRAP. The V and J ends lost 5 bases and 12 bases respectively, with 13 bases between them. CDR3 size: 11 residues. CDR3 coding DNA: TGTGCTAGTGGTAATCCCCAGGCCCACACCTTC. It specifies CASGNPQAHTF.

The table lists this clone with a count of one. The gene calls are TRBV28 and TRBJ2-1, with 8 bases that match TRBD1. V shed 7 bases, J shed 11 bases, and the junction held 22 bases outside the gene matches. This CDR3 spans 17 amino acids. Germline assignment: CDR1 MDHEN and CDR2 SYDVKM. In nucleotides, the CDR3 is TGTGCCAGCACCGACCCCCGGACAGGGTATGTCGGAGGGAAGCAGTTCTTC. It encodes CASTDPRTGYVGGKQFF.

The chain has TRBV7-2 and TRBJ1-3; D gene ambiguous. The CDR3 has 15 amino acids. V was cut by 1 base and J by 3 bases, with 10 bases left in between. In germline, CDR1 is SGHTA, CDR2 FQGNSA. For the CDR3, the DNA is TGTGCCAGCAGCTTAGACAGTCTGATTGGAAACACCATATATTTT. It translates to CASSLDSLIGNTIYF.

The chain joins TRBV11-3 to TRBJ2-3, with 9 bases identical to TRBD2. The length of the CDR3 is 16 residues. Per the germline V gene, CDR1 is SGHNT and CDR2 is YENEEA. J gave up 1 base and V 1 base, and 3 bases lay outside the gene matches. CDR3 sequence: CASSLVSSGGTDTQYF. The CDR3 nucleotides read TGTGCCAGCAGCTTAGTGTCTAGCGGGGGCACAGATACGCAGTATTTT.

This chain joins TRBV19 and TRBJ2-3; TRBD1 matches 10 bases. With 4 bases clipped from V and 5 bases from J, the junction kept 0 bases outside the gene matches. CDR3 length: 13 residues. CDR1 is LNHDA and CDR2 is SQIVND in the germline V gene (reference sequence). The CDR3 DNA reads TGTGCCAGTAGTAGGGACAGGGGAGATACGCAGTATTTT. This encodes CASSRDRGDTQYF.

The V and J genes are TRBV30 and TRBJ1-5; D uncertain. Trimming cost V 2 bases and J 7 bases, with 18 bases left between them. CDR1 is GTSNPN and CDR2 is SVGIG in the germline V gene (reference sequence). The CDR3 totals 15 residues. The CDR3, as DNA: TGTGCCTGGAGTTCGGGGAACATGCCCCAACAGCCCCAGCATTTT. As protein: CAWSSGNMPQQPQHF.

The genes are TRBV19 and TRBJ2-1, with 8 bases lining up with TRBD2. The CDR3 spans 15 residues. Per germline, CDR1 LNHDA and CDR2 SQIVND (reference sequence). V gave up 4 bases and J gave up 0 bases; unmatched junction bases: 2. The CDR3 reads CASSTGGPSYNEQFF. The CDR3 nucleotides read TGTGCCAGTAGTACGGGGGGGCCCTCCTACAATGAGCAGTTCTTC.

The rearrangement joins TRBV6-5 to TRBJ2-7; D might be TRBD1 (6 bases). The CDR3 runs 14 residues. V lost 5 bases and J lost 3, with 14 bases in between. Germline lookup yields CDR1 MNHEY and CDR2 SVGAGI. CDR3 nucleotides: TGTGCCAGCAGTCTGGCCGGGACAATCTACGAGCAGTACTTC. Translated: CASSLAGTIYEQYF.

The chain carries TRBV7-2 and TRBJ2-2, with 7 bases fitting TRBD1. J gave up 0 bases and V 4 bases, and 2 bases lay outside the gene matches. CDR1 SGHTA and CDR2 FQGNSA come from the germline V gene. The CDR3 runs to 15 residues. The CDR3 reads CASSSGQPNTGELFF. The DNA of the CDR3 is TGTGCCAGCAGCTCGGGACAGCCGAACACCGGGGAGCTGTTTTTT.

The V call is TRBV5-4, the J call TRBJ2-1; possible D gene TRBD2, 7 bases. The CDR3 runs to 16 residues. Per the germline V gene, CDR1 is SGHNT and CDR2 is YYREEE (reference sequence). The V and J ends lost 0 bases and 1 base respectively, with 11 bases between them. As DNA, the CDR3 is TGTGCCAGCAGCTTGGAAGGGGGGGTATCCTACAATGAGCAGTTCTTC. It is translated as CASSLEGGVSYNEQFF.

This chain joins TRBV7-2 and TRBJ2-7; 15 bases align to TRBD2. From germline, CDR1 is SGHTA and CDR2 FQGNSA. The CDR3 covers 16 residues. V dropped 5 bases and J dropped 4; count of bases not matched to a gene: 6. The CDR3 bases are TGTGCCAGCAGCGGCAGTGGGACTAGCGGGAGGTACGAGCAGTACTTC. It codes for CASSGSGTSGRYEQYF.

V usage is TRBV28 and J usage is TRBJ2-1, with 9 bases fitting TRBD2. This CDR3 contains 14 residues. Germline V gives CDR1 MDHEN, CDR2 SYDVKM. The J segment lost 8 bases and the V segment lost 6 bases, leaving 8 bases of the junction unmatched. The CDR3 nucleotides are TGTGCCAGCAGCGTAGCGGGAGCAAAGGATGAGCAGTTCTTC. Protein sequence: CASSVAGAKDEQFF. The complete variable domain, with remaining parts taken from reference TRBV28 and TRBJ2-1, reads DVKVTQSSRYLVKRTGEKVFLECVQDMDHENMFWYRQDPGLGLRLIYFSYDVKMKEKGDIPEGYSVSREKKERFSLILESASTNQTSMYLCASSVAGAKDEQFFGPGTRLTVL.